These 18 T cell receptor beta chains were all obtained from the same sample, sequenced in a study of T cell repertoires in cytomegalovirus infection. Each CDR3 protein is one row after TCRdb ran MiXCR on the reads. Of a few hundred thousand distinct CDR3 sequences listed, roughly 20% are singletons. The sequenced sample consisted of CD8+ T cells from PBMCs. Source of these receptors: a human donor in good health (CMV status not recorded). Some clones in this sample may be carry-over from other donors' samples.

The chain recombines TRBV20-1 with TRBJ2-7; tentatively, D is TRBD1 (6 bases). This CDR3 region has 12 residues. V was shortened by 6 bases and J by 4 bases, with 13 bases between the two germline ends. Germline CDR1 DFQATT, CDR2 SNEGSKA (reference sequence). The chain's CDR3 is CSARKGTYEQYF. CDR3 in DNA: TGCAGTGCAAGAAAGGGGACATACGAGCAGTACTTC.

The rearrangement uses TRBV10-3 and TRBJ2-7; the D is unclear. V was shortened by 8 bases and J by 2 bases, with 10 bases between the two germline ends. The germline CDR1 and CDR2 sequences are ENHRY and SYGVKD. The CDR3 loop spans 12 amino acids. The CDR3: CAISTVPYEQYF. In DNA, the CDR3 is TGTGCCATCTCAACAGTTCCCTACGAGCAGTACTTC.

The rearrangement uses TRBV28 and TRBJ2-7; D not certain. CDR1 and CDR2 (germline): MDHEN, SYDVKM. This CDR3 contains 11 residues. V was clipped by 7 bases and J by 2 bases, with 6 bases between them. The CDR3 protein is CASTGAYEQYF. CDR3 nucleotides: TGTGCCAGCACTGGGGCCTACGAGCAGTACTTC.

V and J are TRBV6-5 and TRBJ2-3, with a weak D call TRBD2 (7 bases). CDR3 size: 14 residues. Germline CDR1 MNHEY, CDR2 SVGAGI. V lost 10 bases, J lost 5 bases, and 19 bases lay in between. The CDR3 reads CAKSWGGDVDTQYF. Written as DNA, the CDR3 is TGTGCCAAATCTTGGGGGGGCGATGTAGATACGCAGTATTTT.

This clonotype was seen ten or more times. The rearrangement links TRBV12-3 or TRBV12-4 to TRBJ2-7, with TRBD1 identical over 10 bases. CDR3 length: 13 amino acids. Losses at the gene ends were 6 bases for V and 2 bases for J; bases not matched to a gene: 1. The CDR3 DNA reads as TGTGCCAGCAGGGACAGGGGGGCCTACGAGCAGTACTTC. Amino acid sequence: CASRDRGAYEQYF.

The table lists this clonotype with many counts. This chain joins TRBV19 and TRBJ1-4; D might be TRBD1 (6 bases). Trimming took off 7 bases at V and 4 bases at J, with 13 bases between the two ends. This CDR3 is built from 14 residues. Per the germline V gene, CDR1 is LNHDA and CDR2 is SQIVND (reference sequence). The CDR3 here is CASNSRDINEKLFF. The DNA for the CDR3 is TGTGCCAGTAACTCTCGGGACATTAATGAAAAACTGTTTTTT.

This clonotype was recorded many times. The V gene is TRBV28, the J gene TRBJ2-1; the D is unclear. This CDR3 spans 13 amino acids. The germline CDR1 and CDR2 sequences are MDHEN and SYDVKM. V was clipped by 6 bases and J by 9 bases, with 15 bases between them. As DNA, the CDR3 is TGTGCCAGCAGACCCCGGACCTGGGCTGAGCAGTTCTTC. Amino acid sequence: CASRPRTWAEQFF. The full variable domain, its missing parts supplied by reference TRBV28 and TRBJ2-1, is DVKVTQSSRYLVKRTGEKVFLECVQDMDHENMFWYRQDPGLGLRLIYFSYDVKMKEKGDIPEGYSVSREKKERFSLILESASTNQTSMYLCASRPRTWAEQFFGPGTRLTVL.

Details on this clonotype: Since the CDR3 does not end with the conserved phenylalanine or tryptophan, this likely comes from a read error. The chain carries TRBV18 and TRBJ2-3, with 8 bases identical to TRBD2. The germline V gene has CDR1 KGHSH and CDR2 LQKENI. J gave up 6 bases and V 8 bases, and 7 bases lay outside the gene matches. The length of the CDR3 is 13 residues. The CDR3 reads CASDPGLGDTQYY. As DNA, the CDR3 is TGTGCCAGCGACCCGGGACTAGGGGATACGCAGTATTAT.

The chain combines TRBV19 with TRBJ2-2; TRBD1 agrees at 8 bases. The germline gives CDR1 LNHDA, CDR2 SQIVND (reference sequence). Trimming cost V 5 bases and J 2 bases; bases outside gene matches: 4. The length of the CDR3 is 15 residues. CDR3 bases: TGTGCCAGTAGTGAGGGACAGGTCAACACCGGGGAGCTGTTTTTT. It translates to CASSEGQVNTGELFF. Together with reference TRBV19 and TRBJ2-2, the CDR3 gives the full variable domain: DGGITQSPKYLFRKEGQNVTLSCEQNLNHDAMYWYRQDPGQGLRLIYYSQIVNDFQKGDIAEGYSVSREKKESFPLTVTSAQKNPTAFYLCASSEGQVNTGELFFGEGSRLTVL.

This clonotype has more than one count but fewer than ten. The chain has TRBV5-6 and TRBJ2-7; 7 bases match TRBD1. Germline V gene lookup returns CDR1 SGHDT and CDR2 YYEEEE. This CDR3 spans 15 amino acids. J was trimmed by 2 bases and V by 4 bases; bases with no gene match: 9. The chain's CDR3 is CASSPESQGAYEQYF. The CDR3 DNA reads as TGTGCCAGCAGCCCTGAATCCCAGGGGGCCTACGAGCAGTACTTC. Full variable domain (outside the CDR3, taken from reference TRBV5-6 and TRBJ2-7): DAGVTQSPTHLIKTRGQQVTLRCSPKSGHDTVSWYQQALGQGPQFIFQYYEEEERQRGNFPDRFSGHQFPNYSSELNVNALLLGDSALYLCASSPESQGAYEQYFGPGTRLTVT.

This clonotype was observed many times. CDR3 nucleotide sequence: TGTGCCAGCAGAACAGGGGGGAGCAATCAGCCCCAGCATTTT. This gives the protein CASRTGGSNQPQHF. J is TRBJ1-5 and V is TRBV6-5, with TRBD1 identical over 8 bases. V gave up 6 bases and J gave up 1 base; unmatched junction bases: 2. Per germline, CDR1 MNHEY and CDR2 SVGAGI. The CDR3 runs 14 residues.

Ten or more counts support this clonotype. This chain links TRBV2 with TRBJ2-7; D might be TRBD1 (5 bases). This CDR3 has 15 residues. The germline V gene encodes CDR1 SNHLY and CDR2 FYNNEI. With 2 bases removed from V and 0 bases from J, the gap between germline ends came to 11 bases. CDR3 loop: CASSELAGISYEQYF. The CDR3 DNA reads TGTGCCAGCAGTGAACTGGCAGGGATCTCCTACGAGCAGTACTTC.

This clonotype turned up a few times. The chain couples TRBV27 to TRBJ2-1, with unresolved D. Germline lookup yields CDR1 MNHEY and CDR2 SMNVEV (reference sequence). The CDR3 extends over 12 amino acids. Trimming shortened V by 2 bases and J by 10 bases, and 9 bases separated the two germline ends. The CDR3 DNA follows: TGTGCCAGCAGTTTAGGACGGCAAGAGCAGTTCTTC. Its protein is CASSLGRQEQFF.

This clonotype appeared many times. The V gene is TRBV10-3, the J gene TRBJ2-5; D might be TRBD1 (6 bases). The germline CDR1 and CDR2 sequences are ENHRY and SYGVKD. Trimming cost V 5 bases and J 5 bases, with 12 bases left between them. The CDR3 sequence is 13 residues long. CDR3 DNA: TGTGCCATCAGTAAACAGGGAGAGGAGACCCAGTACTTC. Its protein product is CAISKQGEETQYF.

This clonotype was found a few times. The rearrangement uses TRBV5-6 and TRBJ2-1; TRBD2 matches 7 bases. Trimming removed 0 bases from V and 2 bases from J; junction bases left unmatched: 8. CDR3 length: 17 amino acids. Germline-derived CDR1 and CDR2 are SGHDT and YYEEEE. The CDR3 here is CASSLGASGYTYNEQFF. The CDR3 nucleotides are TGTGCCAGCAGCTTGGGGGCTAGCGGCTATACCTACAATGAGCAGTTCTTC.

Written as DNA, the CDR3 is TGCAGTGCCCGATCGGGGCGGGGAGACCGAGAGACCCAGTACTTC. It codes for CSARSGRGDRETQYF. The chain recombines TRBV20-1 with TRBJ2-5, with TRBD2 as a possible D gene (6 bases). The CDR3 length is 15 residues. Germline V CDR1 and CDR2: DFQATT, SNEGSKA (reference sequence). V gave up 6 bases and J gave up 4 bases, with 21 bases separating them.

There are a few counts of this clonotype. DNA for the CDR3: TGTGCCAGCAGGCAAACTAGCGGGGACGACGGGGAGCTGTTTTTT. This translates into CASRQTSGDDGELFF. The V gene is TRBV6-1, the J gene TRBJ2-2; 10 bases fit TRBD2. CDR3 size: 15 residues. V lost 6 bases, J lost 7 bases, and 8 bases stayed unmatched. Germline CDR1 and CDR2: MNHNS and SASEGT.

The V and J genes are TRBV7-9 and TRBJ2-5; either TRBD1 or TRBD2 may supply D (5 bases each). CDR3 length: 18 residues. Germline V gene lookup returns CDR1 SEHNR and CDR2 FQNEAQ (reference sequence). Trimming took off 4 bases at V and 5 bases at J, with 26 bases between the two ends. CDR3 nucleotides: TGTGCCAGCAGCTATAATATCGGGACCCTTTACCACGAGGAGACCCAGTACTTC. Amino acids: CASSYNIGTLYHEETQYF.